This T cell receptor beta chain was recovered during a study of a mutant IDH1 vaccine in newly diagnosed glioma. In the study overall: Most patients had received both radiotherapy and temozolomide, the prior options being radiotherapy, temozolomide, or both. Whole-study findings and limits: Pseudoprogression appeared independent of alterations in top peripheral clonotypes.

This table comes from immunoSEQ multiplex PCR, and its TCRdb copy is limited to in-frame clones, with some not included. The sample contains approximately 70,000 clones, around 74% of which appear only once. Time point described: baseline, week 1 (first vaccination visit). Treatment of the sample: pre-vaccination baseline after standard-of-care therapy. New WHO grade 3 or 4 astrocytomas that were IDH1-mutant and ATRX-lost had been found in donors. This clone was seen a single time. Antigen: not known. Between the trimmed V and J ends, which lost 0 bases and 2 bases, there was a span of 8 bases. CDR1 and CDR2 (germline): SGHDT, YYEEEE. The CDR3 loop spans 14 amino acids.

The TCR comes from a man in his fifties with glioma. Source: PBMCs, taken from a glioma patient treated with radiotherapy, temozolomide or both. This chain uses TRBV5-6 with TRBJ1-2, with D uncertain. The CDR3 sequence is CASSLDHRNYGYTF. As DNA, the CDR3 is TGTGCCAGCAGCTTGGATCACAGAAACTATGGCTACACCTTC.